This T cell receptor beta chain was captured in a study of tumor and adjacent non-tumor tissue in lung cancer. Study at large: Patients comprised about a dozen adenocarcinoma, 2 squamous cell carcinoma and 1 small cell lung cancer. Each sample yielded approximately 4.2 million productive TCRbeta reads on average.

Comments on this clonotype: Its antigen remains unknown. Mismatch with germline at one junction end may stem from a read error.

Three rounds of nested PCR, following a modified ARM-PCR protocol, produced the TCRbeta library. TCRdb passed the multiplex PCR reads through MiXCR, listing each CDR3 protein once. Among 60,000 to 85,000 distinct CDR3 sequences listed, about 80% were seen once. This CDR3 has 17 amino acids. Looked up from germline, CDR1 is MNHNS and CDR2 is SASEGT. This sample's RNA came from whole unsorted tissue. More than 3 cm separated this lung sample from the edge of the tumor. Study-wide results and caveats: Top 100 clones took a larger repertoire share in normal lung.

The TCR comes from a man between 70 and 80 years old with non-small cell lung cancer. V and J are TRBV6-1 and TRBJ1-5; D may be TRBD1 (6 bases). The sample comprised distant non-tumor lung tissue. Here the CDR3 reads CASTENRDNLGNQPHLF. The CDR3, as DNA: TGTGCCAGCACTGAAAATCGGGACAATCTTGGCAATCAGCCCCATCTTTTT.